These 27 T cell receptor beta chains came from one sample sequenced in a study of OX40 agonist ivuxolimab in advanced cancers. The assay was immunoSEQ multiplex PCR, and TCRdb's table has in-frame clones only and misses some. Seen here are fewer than 90,000 clones, over 90% observed once, and the top ten hold 6.2%. The sequencing here drew on CD4+ or CD8+ T cells sorted from blood, taken in a trial of the OX40 agonist ivuxolimab. The origin of the receptors is an adult with an advanced solid tumor such as melanoma, head and neck, liver or kidney cancer.

The chain has TRBV30 and TRBJ2-5; D remains ambiguous. The V and J ends lost 3 bases and 5 bases respectively, with 7 bases between them. The germline V gene encodes CDR1 GTSNPN and CDR2 SVGIG (reference sequence). The CDR3 totals 11 residues. The CDR3: CAWRLGETQYF. CDR3 nucleotides: TGTGCCTGGAGGTTAGGGGAGACCCAGTACTTC.

Concerning this clone itself: The sample carries other DNA sequences with the same CDR3. The chain is built from TRBV27 and TRBJ2-2, with D hard to call. Germline CDR1 reads MNHEY; CDR2 reads SMNVEV (reference sequence). Trimming cost V 2 bases and J 3 bases, with 7 bases left between them. This CDR3 is 14 amino acids long. The CDR3 region is CASSLGLYTGELFF. The CDR3, as DNA: TGTGCCAGCAGTTTAGGTCTATACACCGGGGAGCTGTTTTTT.

This chain links TRBV5-1 with TRBJ2-3; D call uncertain. The germline V gene has CDR1 SGHRS and CDR2 YFSETQ. The CDR3 spans 12 residues. V lost 4 bases to trimming and J lost 3 bases, with 6 bases between them. The CDR3 reads CASSPPTDTQYF. The CDR3 nucleotides are TGCGCCAGCAGCCCGCCTACAGATACGCAGTATTTT.

This chain joins TRBV7-8 and TRBJ1-1; D not resolved. Germline CDR1 reads SGHVS; CDR2 reads FQNEAQ. V dropped 3 bases and J dropped 0 bases, with 11 bases sitting between them. CDR3 size: 15 residues. CDR3 sequence (DNA): TGTGCCAGCAGCTTCAGTCCATCCCTGAACACTGAAGCTTTCTTT. Translating gives CASSFSPSLNTEAFF. The entire variable domain, with the rest obtained from reference TRBV7-8 and TRBJ1-1, is as follows: GAGVSQSPRYKVAKRGQDVALRCDPISGHVSLFWYQQALGQGPEFLTYFQNEAQLDKSGLPSDRFFAERPEGSVSTLKIQRTQQEDSAVYLCASSFSPSLNTEAFFGQGTRLTVV.

The chain joins TRBV29-1 to TRBJ2-1; unclear D gene. Germline CDR1 SQVTM, CDR2 ANQGSEA. The length of the CDR3 is 16 residues. V shed 2 bases and J shed 10 bases, with 24 bases lying between them. DNA of the CDR3: TGCAGCGTTGAAAACCCCAAACTTAGCATCCCGAGCGAGCAGTTCTTC. Its translation is CSVENPKLSIPSEQFF.

This chain links TRBV9 with TRBJ1-2, with no clear D. The germline V gene encodes CDR1 SGDLS and CDR2 YYNGEE. Trimming pared 0 bases from V and 7 bases from J, leaving 10 bases between. There are 13 residues in the CDR3. The CDR3: CASSVGDIPGYTF. CDR3 in DNA: TGTGCCAGCAGCGTAGGTGACATACCTGGCTACACCTTC.

This clone was counted once. V and J are TRBV2 and TRBJ1-1; 7 bases line up with TRBD1. Germline trimming cut 2 bases from V and 5 bases from J; bases unmatched to any gene: 8. The germline gives CDR1 SNHLY, CDR2 FYNNEI. The CDR3 has 15 amino acids. As DNA, the CDR3 is TGTGCCAGCAGTGAACATGGTCAGGGGGGTACTGAAGCTTTCTTT. This encodes CASSEHGQGGTEAFF.

The genes are TRBV5-4 and TRBJ1-2; D is possibly TRBD1 (5 bases). Germline CDR1 and CDR2: SGHNT and YYREEE (reference sequence). The CDR3 consists of 15 residues. V was pared by 6 bases and J by 3 bases, with 18 bases between. The CDR3 region has the DNA TGTGCCAGCAACTCGGAGTGGGGGAGGGACTATGGCTACACCTTC. This translates into CASNSEWGRDYGYTF.

This clone was seen once. The chain links TRBV14 to TRBJ2-7; D is undetermined. This CDR3 spans 12 amino acids. Deletions cut 5 bases from V and 3 bases from J, with 8 bases between. In germline, CDR1 is SGHDN, CDR2 FVKESK. The CDR3 sequence is CASSSFNYEQYF. The CDR3 nucleotides are TGTGCCAGCAGCTCCTTTAACTACGAGCAGTACTTC.

The chain has TRBV9 and TRBJ2-7; TRBD1 matches at 8 bases. The CDR3 loop spans 15 amino acids. Germline trimming cut 0 bases from V and 0 bases from J; bases unmatched to any gene: 2. Germline assignment: CDR1 SGDLS and CDR2 YYNGEE. CDR3 bases: TGTGCCAGCAGCGTAGGGACAGGGAGCTCCTACGAGCAGTACTTC. Amino acid sequence: CASSVGTGSSYEQYF.

This sequence joins TRBV10-1 and TRBJ2-5; D call uncertain. The CDR3 length is 13 residues. V was clipped by 3 bases and J by 1 base, with 6 bases between them. Germline lookup yields CDR1 WNHNN and CDR2 SYGVQD (reference sequence). The CDR3 reads CASSDQAQETQYF. CDR3 nucleotides: TGCGCCAGCAGTGACCAGGCCCAAGAGACCCAGTACTTC.

The chain uses TRBV21-1 and TRBJ2-1; no DNA check was done on the table's D call, TRBD2. TRBV21-1 is a recognized pseudogene. The CDR3 runs to 17 residues. CDR3 amino acids: CASSKTTGTSGRGEQFF. CDR3 sequence (DNA): TGTGCCAGCAGCAAAACCACCGGGACTAGCGGGAGGGGTGAGCAGTTCTTC.

V usage is TRBV28 and J usage is TRBJ1-1; D might be TRBD1 (6 bases). Germline values: CDR1 MDHEN, CDR2 SYDVKM. This CDR3 has 18 amino acids. Trimming pared 3 bases from V and 5 bases from J, leaving 25 bases between. CDR3 sequence reads: CASSFTMGAGVLYTEAFF. The CDR3 DNA is TGTGCCAGCAGTTTTACCATGGGGGCAGGAGTACTCTATACTGAAGCTTTCTTT.

The rearrangement links TRBV5-4 to TRBJ2-1; 7 bases line up with TRBD2. J lost 8 bases, V lost 0 bases, and 11 bases had no gene match. Germline assignment: CDR1 SGHNT and CDR2 YYREEE (reference sequence). This CDR3 has 16 amino acids. CDR3 sequence (DNA): TGTGCCAGCAGCTTGGCCGGTCGGGGGAGGGCCTATGAGCAGTTCTTC. It yields the protein CASSLAGRGRAYEQFF. The full variable domain, with the rest looked up from reference TRBV5-4 and TRBJ2-1, is ETGVTQSPTHLIKTRGQQVTLRCSSQSGHNTVSWYQQALGQGPQFIFQYYREEENGRGNFPPRFSGLQFPNYSSELNVNALELDDSALYLCASSLAGRGRAYEQFFGPGTRLTVL.

V usage is TRBV27 and J usage is TRBJ1-2; D not resolved. CDR1 and CDR2 from the germline V gene are MNHEY and SMNVEV (reference sequence). The CDR3 has 15 amino acids. The V and J ends lost 2 bases and 1 base respectively, with 11 bases between them. For the CDR3, the DNA is TGTGCCAGCAGTTTAAGTGGTGGGCATAACTATGGCTACACCTTC. It translates to CASSLSGGHNYGYTF.

This rearrangement joins TRBV5-1 to TRBJ2-7; TRBD2 is a possible D gene (6 bases). V was shortened by 4 bases and J by 3 bases, with 20 bases between the two germline ends. This CDR3 region has 16 residues. The V gene's germline CDR1 is SGHRS and CDR2 YFSETQ. The CDR3 protein is CASSPMMPGDFYEQYF. The CDR3 region has the DNA TGCGCCAGCAGCCCCATGATGCCGGGAGATTTCTACGAGCAGTACTTC.

This chain connects TRBV7-2 to TRBJ2-1; 8 bases map to TRBD2. Germline trimming cut 8 bases from V and 5 bases from J; bases unmatched to any gene: 8. CDR1 and CDR2 (germline): SGHTA, FQGNSA. This CDR3 is 14 amino acids long. The CDR3 sequence: CASAAGGAHNEQFF. The CDR3 DNA reads as TGTGCCAGCGCGGCCGGGGGGGCGCACAATGAGCAGTTCTTC.

V gene TRBV27 combines with J gene TRBJ2-3; D is unresolved. V was cut by 0 bases and J by 2 bases, with 9 bases left in between. Germline CDR1 and CDR2: MNHEY and SMNVEV (reference sequence). CDR3 length equals 15 residues. The chain's CDR3 is CASSLSGSLTDTQYF. DNA of the CDR3: TGTGCCAGCAGTTTATCGGGTTCCCTCACAGATACGCAGTATTTT.

This clone was seen just once. The chain recombines TRBV28 with TRBJ1-1; 8 positions agree with TRBD1. The CDR3 has 15 amino acids. Germline values: CDR1 MDHEN, CDR2 SYDVKM. The V gene end was trimmed by 5 bases and the J gene end by 4 bases; junction bases not matched to a gene: 9. CDR3 sequence reads: CASSIQGDTGTEAFF. The DNA for the CDR3 is TGTGCCAGCAGTATACAGGGGGATACAGGCACTGAAGCTTTCTTT. Full variable domain (missing parts from reference TRBV28 and TRBJ1-1): DVKVTQSSRYLVKRTGEKVFLECVQDMDHENMFWYRQDPGLGLRLIYFSYDVKMKEKGDIPEGYSVSREKKERFSLILESASTNQTSMYLCASSIQGDTGTEAFFGQGTRLTVV.

The chain has TRBV27 and TRBJ2-1, with 7 bases identical to TRBD1. V lost 6 bases, J lost 3 bases, and 8 bases stayed unmatched. The CDR3 totals 15 residues. The germline V gene encodes CDR1 MNHEY and CDR2 SMNVEV (reference sequence). The CDR3 protein is CASRPRDRFYNEQFF. Here the CDR3 DNA reads TGTGCCAGCAGGCCCAGGGACAGATTCTACAATGAGCAGTTCTTC.

V usage is TRBV27 and J usage is TRBJ1-5; D is possibly TRBD1 (6 bases). The V gene lost 6 bases and the J gene lost 7 bases, with 16 bases spanning the gap. The CDR3 extends over 14 amino acids. CDR1 and CDR2 (germline): MNHEY, SMNVEV (reference sequence). CDR3 residues: CASSLSGAGQPQHF. CDR3 sequence (DNA): TGTGCCAGCAGCCTATCGGGGGCTGGCCAGCCCCAGCATTTT.

V gene TRBV21-1 combines with J gene TRBJ2-3; the DNA was not used to check the table's D call, TRBD2. TRBV21-1 is flagged as a pseudogene. The CDR3 runs to 18 residues. The CDR3 DNA reads TGTGCCAGCAGCAAAACCAATAGCGGGGAGTATAGCACAGATACGCAGTATTTT. Protein product: CASSKTNSGEYSTDTQYF.

V is TRBV2 and J is TRBJ2-5; 11 bases agree with TRBD2. Unmatched junction bases numbered 9, after V lost 4 bases and J lost 5 bases. Germline V gene data show CDR1 as SNHLY and CDR2 as FYNNEI. The CDR3 covers 16 residues. The CDR3 DNA reads as TGTGCCAGCAGTGGGGTAGTAGCGGGGGGGCATGAGACCCAGTACTTC. It codes for CASSGVVAGGHETQYF.

J is TRBJ1-1 and V is TRBV7-2; 9 bases are a match to TRBD1. In germline, CDR1 is SGHTA, CDR2 FQGNSA. Trimming at V came to 6 bases and at J to 8 bases, leaving 7 bases not matched to a gene. The CDR3 runs to 13 residues. The CDR3 bases are TGTGCCAGCAGAGGTGGGACAGGGTGGGAAGCTTTCTTT. Translation: CASRGGTGWEAFF.

V and J are TRBV27 and TRBJ2-1, with 12 bases matching TRBD2. The CDR3 sequence is 18 residues long. The V gene end was trimmed by 1 base and the J gene end by 7 bases; junction bases not matched to a gene: 11. In germline, CDR1 is MNHEY, CDR2 SMNVEV (reference sequence). CDR3 in amino acids: CASSLWASGGAINNEQFF. The CDR3 nucleotides read TGTGCCAGCAGTTTATGGGCTAGCGGGGGGGCTATTAATAATGAGCAGTTCTTC.

V gene TRBV11-2 combines with J gene TRBJ2-7; TRBD1 is a possible D gene (7 bases). Germline V CDR1 and CDR2: SGHAT, FQNNGV. Trimming took off 5 bases at V and 4 bases at J, with 12 bases between the two ends. This CDR3 has 13 residues. CDR3 amino acids: CASSRGLAYEQYF. The CDR3 nucleotides are TGTGCCAGCAGCAGGGGGCTAGCGTACGAGCAGTACTTC.

CDR3 protein: CASGMGVTPQFF. The CDR3 DNA reads TGTGCCAGCGGCATGGGGGTGACCCCGCAGTTCTTC. The rearrangement uses TRBV13 and TRBJ2-1, with D tentatively TRBD1 or TRBD2 (5 bases each). The V and J ends lost 8 bases and 12 bases respectively, with 17 bases between them. The CDR3 covers 12 residues. In germline, CDR1 is PRHDT, CDR2 FYEKMQ (reference sequence).